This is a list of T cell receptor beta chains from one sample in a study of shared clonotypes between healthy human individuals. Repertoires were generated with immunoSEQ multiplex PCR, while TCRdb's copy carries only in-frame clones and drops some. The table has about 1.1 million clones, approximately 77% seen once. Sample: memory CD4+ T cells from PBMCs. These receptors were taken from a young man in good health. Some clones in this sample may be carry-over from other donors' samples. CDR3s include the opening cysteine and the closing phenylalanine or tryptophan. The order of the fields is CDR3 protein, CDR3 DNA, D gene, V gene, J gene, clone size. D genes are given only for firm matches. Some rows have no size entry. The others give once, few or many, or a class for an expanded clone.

cdr3_aa: CASSSLGPAYNEQFF
cdr3_nt: TGTGCCAGCAGTTCCCTGGGGCCCGCCTACAATGAGCAGTTCTTC
d_call: NA
v_call: TRBV28
j_call: TRBJ2-1
clone_size: NA

cdr3_aa: CASSAYVENEQFF
cdr3_nt: TGTGCCAGCAGCGCCTACGTGGAAAATGAGCAGTTCTTC
d_call: NA
v_call: TRBV7-2
j_call: TRBJ2-1
clone_size: NA

cdr3_aa: CASSPWGKNNEQFF
cdr3_nt: TGTGCCAGCAGCCCCTGGGGCAAAAACAATGAGCAGTTCTTC
d_call: NA
v_call: TRBV2
j_call: TRBJ2-1
clone_size: NA

cdr3_aa: CASRLGTGATGELFF
cdr3_nt: TGTGCCAGCAGGTTGGGGACAGGGGCCACCGGGGAGCTGTTTTTT
d_call: TRBD1
v_call: TRBV7-9
j_call: TRBJ2-2
clone_size: many

cdr3_aa: CASSAPGPATFMNTEAFF
cdr3_nt: TGTGCCAGCAGCGCCCCCGGCCCGGCAACTTTCATGAACACTGAAGCTTTCTTT
d_call: NA
v_call: TRBV11-3
j_call: TRBJ1-1
clone_size: NA

cdr3_aa: CASSFWGQGQSSSYEQYF
cdr3_nt: TGTGCCAGCAGCTTTTGGGGACAGGGGCAGAGCAGCTCCTACGAGCAGTACTTC
d_call: TRBD1
v_call: TRBV7-2
j_call: TRBJ2-7
clone_size: once

cdr3_aa: CASSRTSSGNTIYF
cdr3_nt: TGCGCCAGCAGCAGGACTTCCTCTGGAAACACCATATATTTT
d_call: NA
v_call: TRBV5-1
j_call: TRBJ1-3
clone_size: NA

cdr3_aa: CASSFGGETQYF
cdr3_nt: TGTGCCAGCAGCTTCGGGGGAGAGACCCAGTACTTC
d_call: NA
v_call: TRBV7-2
j_call: TRBJ2-5
clone_size: NA

cdr3_aa: CAITDRQYYEQYF
cdr3_nt: TGTGCCATCACCGACAGACAATACTACGAGCAGTACTTC
d_call: NA
v_call: TRBV10-3
j_call: TRBJ2-7
clone_size: NA

cdr3_aa: CASSAGTGLADTQYF
cdr3_nt: TGTGCCAGCAGTGCCGGGACAGGGCTCGCAGATACGCAGTATTTT
d_call: TRBD1
v_call: TRBV28
j_call: TRBJ2-3
clone_size: once

cdr3_aa: CAISERKGSGAATNEKLFF
cdr3_nt: TGTGCCATCAGTGAGAGGAAGGGGAGTGGAGCTGCCACTAATGAAAAACTGTTTTTT
d_call: NA
v_call: TRBV10-3
j_call: TRBJ1-4
clone_size: NA

cdr3_aa: CASSERDRAYEQYF
cdr3_nt: TGTGCCAGCAGTGAGCGGGACAGGGCCTACGAGCAGTACTTC
d_call: TRBD1
v_call: TRBV6-1
j_call: TRBJ2-7
clone_size: NA

cdr3_aa: CAISQGGGAVSYEQYF
cdr3_nt: TGTGCCATCAGCCAGGGGGGGGGAGCTGTCTCCTACGAGCAGTACTTC
d_call: NA
v_call: TRBV10-3
j_call: TRBJ2-7
clone_size: NA

cdr3_aa: CASSAPGALRGTEAFF
cdr3_nt: TGTGCCAGCAGCGCCCCCGGGGCCTTAAGGGGCACTGAAGCTTTCTTT
d_call: NA
v_call: TRBV9
j_call: TRBJ1-1
clone_size: NA

cdr3_aa: CASSLAGPRNTEAFF
cdr3_nt: TGTGCCAGCAGCTTGGCCGGGCCGAGGAACACTGAAGCTTTCTTT
d_call: NA
v_call: TRBV5-6
j_call: TRBJ1-1
clone_size: NA

cdr3_aa: CASSSPRDSRKTEAFF
cdr3_nt: TGTGCCAGCAGTTCCCCCAGGGACTCCCGAAAGACTGAAGCTTTCTTT
d_call: NA
v_call: TRBV28
j_call: TRBJ1-1
clone_size: NA

cdr3_aa: CASSLSGGHTEAFF
cdr3_nt: TGCGCCAGCAGCCTTTCCGGGGGACACACTGAAGCTTTCTTT
d_call: NA
v_call: TRBV5-1
j_call: TRBJ1-1
clone_size: once

cdr3_aa: CASSGDTNQPQHF
cdr3_nt: TGTGCCAGCAGCGGGGACACAAATCAGCCCCAGCATTTT
d_call: NA
v_call: TRBV7-9
j_call: TRBJ1-5
clone_size: NA

cdr3_aa: CASSPPFSYEQYF
cdr3_nt: TGTGCCAGCAGCCCCCCCTTCAGTTACGAGCAGTACTTC
d_call: NA
v_call: TRBV28
j_call: TRBJ2-7
clone_size: once

cdr3_aa: CASTFSNVGGGEQFF
cdr3_nt: TGTGCCAGCACCTTCTCTAACGTAGGAGGGGGTGAGCAGTTCTTC
d_call: NA
v_call: TRBV7-2
j_call: TRBJ2-1
clone_size: NA

cdr3_aa: CASSLWRGQYEQYF
cdr3_nt: TGCGCCAGCAGCTTGTGGCGGGGTCAATACGAGCAGTACTTC
d_call: NA
v_call: TRBV5-1
j_call: TRBJ2-7
clone_size: NA

cdr3_aa: CASSRDGGYTEAFF
cdr3_nt: TGTGCCAGCAGTCGGGACGGAGGTTACACTGAAGCTTTCTTT
d_call: NA
v_call: TRBV5-4
j_call: TRBJ1-1
clone_size: NA

cdr3_aa: CASLPDREGTEAFF
cdr3_nt: TGTGCCAGCCTCCCGGACAGGGAAGGCACTGAAGCTTTCTTT
d_call: TRBD1
v_call: TRBV2
j_call: TRBJ1-1
clone_size: once

cdr3_aa: CASSPRQGPYYGYTF
cdr3_nt: TGTGCCAGCAGCCCTCGACAGGGGCCCTACTATGGCTACACCTTC
d_call: TRBD1
v_call: TRBV9
j_call: TRBJ1-2
clone_size: NA

cdr3_aa: CATSKEAAYNEQFF
cdr3_nt: TGTGCCACCAGCAAGGAGGCAGCTTACAATGAGCAGTTCTTC
d_call: NA
v_call: TRBV15
j_call: TRBJ2-1
clone_size: once

cdr3_aa: CASSITRTGRGEQYF
cdr3_nt: TGTGCCAGTAGTATAACCCGGACAGGCCGGGGGGAGCAGTACTTC
d_call: NA
v_call: TRBV19
j_call: TRBJ2-7
clone_size: NA

cdr3_aa: CASSLAQTNTGELFF
cdr3_nt: TGCGCCAGCAGCTTGGCGCAGACGAACACCGGGGAGCTGTTTTTT
d_call: NA
v_call: TRBV5-1
j_call: TRBJ2-2
clone_size: NA

cdr3_aa: CASSRSGTAAGANVLTF
cdr3_nt: TGTGCCAGCAGCCGGAGCGGGACAGCGGCTGGGGCCAACGTCCTGACTTTC
d_call: NA
v_call: TRBV5-4
j_call: TRBJ2-6
clone_size: NA

cdr3_aa: CASSSPGSGRLVSYNEQFF
cdr3_nt: TGTGCCAGCAGCTCCCCGGGGAGCGGGAGGTTGGTATCCTACAATGAGCAGTTCTTC
d_call: TRBD2
v_call: TRBV7-2
j_call: TRBJ2-1
clone_size: NA

cdr3_aa: CASRWSTARSSGNTIYF
cdr3_nt: TGTGCCAGCCGATGGTCGACAGCGAGGAGCTCTGGAAACACCATATATTTT
d_call: NA
v_call: TRBV28
j_call: TRBJ1-3
clone_size: once

cdr3_aa: CASSRKTGSSTDTQYF
cdr3_nt: TGTGCCAGCAGCCGTAAGACAGGGTCTAGCACAGATACGCAGTATTTT
d_call: TRBD1
v_call: TRBV7-9
j_call: TRBJ2-3
clone_size: NA

cdr3_aa: CASSYTRGSGYTF
cdr3_nt: TGTGCCAGCAGTTATACCCGGGGGAGTGGCTACACCTTC
d_call: NA
v_call: TRBV6-6
j_call: TRBJ1-2
clone_size: once

cdr3_aa: CASSPRPSSEQFF
cdr3_nt: TGTGCCAGCTCACCCCGACCCTCAAGTGAGCAGTTCTTC
d_call: NA
v_call: TRBV18
j_call: TRBJ2-1
clone_size: once

cdr3_aa: CASSLEGRIRSIEAFF
cdr3_nt: TGCGCCAGCAGCTTGGAGGGCAGAATCCGATCAATTGAAGCTTTCTTT
d_call: NA
v_call: TRBV5-1
j_call: TRBJ1-1
clone_size: NA

cdr3_aa: CASQTGAGLVGTQYF
cdr3_nt: TGTGCCAGCCAGACGGGGGCCGGGCTGGTCGGGACCCAGTACTTC
d_call: NA
v_call: TRBV27
j_call: TRBJ2-5
clone_size: NA

cdr3_aa: CASTLSVSGELFF
cdr3_nt: TGTGCCAGCACCCTTTCGGTCTCCGGGGAGCTGTTTTTT
d_call: NA
v_call: TRBV2
j_call: TRBJ2-2
clone_size: NA

cdr3_aa: CSVDYGTGNTEAFF
cdr3_nt: TGCAGCGTTGATTACGGGACGGGGAACACTGAAGCTTTCTTT
d_call: NA
v_call: TRBV29-1
j_call: TRBJ1-1
clone_size: NA

cdr3_aa: CASSWPRAGGPHETQYF
cdr3_nt: TGTGCCAGCAGCTGGCCTAGGGCGGGAGGGCCCCACGAGACCCAGTACTTC
d_call: TRBD2
v_call: TRBV28
j_call: TRBJ2-5
clone_size: once

cdr3_aa: CASKFGGYTF
cdr3_nt: TGTGCCAGCAAATTCGGAGGCTACACCTTC
d_call: NA
v_call: TRBV28
j_call: TRBJ1-2
clone_size: NA

cdr3_aa: CASTTGHEQYF
cdr3_nt: TGTGCCAGCACGACAGGGCACGAGCAGTACTTC
d_call: TRBD1
v_call: TRBV2
j_call: TRBJ2-7
clone_size: NA

cdr3_aa: CSVFGPASYEQYF
cdr3_nt: TGCAGCGTATTTGGGCCAGCCTCCTACGAGCAGTACTTC
d_call: NA
v_call: TRBV29-1
j_call: TRBJ2-7
clone_size: NA